This T cell receptor beta chain is from a study of somatic mutations in cytotoxic T cells in rheumatoid arthritis. Trimming took off 4 bases at V and 2 bases at J, with 9 bases between the two ends. The CDR3 runs to 13 residues. The V gene's germline CDR1 is SGHDT and CDR2 YYEEEE. The data were produced by immunoSEQ multiplex PCR, yet TCRdb's version contains in-frame clones alone and is incomplete. The table lists under 5,500 clones, around 72% of them singletons. Sequenced input: CD8+ T cells sorted from blood. The gene calls are TRBV5-6 and TRBJ1-2, with D maybe TRBD1 (6 bases). This TCR was recovered from an older man with rheumatoid arthritis. CDR3 protein: CASSQTGNYGYTF. In DNA form, the CDR3 reads TGTGCCAGCAGCCAGACAGGAAACTATGGCTACACCTTC. Supplemented by reference TRBV5-6 and TRBJ1-2, the full variable domain reads DAGVTQSPTHLIKTRGQQVTLRCSPKSGHDTVSWYQQALGQGPQFIFQYYEEEERQRGNFPDRFSGHQFPNYSSELNVNALLLGDSALYLCASSQTGNYGYTFGSGTRLTVV.